A single sample gave rise to the 29 T cell receptor beta chains below, sequenced in a study of blood T cell repertoires in COVID-19. TCRdb's table, derived via immunoSEQ multiplex PCR, lists solely in-frame clones and lacks some. The sample has 90,000 to 100,000 clones, approximately 91% seen once; the top ten hold over 5%. The sequenced material came from peripheral blood. These receptors came from a man aged 55 to 70 with COVID-19, enrolled during active disease.

This clone was counted between two and nine times. The chain has TRBV7-2 and TRBJ2-7, with a possible D match to TRBD1 (6 bases). Germline CDR1 is SGHTA and CDR2 is FQGNSA. The CDR3 contains 12 residues. With 6 bases removed from V and 5 bases from J, the gap between germline ends came to 11 bases. The CDR3 region has the DNA TGTGCCAGCAGAGGAAGGGGGAACGAGCAGTACTTC. Translated: CASRGRGNEQYF.

In DNA, the CDR3 is TGTGCCAGCAGCCAAGATTGGACAGGGTTCACCTTC. Protein sequence: CASSQDWTGFTF. The rearrangement uses TRBV3-1 (or the pseudogene TRBV3-2) and TRBJ1-2; the match to TRBD1 covers 8 bases. Germline CDR1 reads LGHDT; CDR2 reads YNNKEL (reference sequence). This CDR3 has 12 residues. Unmatched junction bases numbered 4, after V lost 0 bases and J lost 13 bases.

The chain carries TRBV2 and TRBJ1-5, with 7 bases aligning to TRBD1. The CDR3 contains 13 residues. V was clipped by 5 bases and J by 8 bases; unmatched bases: 6. CDR1 and CDR2 (germline): SNHLY, FYNNEI. The CDR3 nucleotides read TGTGCCAGCAGTCCCGACAGGGACAAGCCCCAGCATTTT. It encodes CASSPDRDKPQHF.

The V gene is TRBV7-8, the J gene TRBJ1-5; 9 bases match TRBD1. J gave up 5 bases and V 5 bases, and 7 bases lay outside the gene matches. Looked up from germline, CDR1 is SGHVS and CDR2 is FQNEAQ. CDR3 length: 15 amino acids. DNA of the CDR3: TGTGCCAGCAGCCTACAACAGGGGGCTCATCAGCCCCAGCATTTT. Translation: CASSLQQGAHQPQHF.

As to this clone: This specimen includes other DNA sequences encoding the same CDR3. The chain uses TRBV9 and TRBJ2-2; 7 nucleotides align to TRBD2. The CDR3 extends over 16 amino acids. With 0 bases clipped from V and 0 bases from J, the junction kept 2 bases outside the gene matches. Germline V CDR1 and CDR2: SGDLS, YYNGEE. In DNA form, the CDR3 reads TGTGCCAGCAGCGTAGGAGCGGGGTCGAACACCGGGGAGCTGTTTTTT. Encoded protein: CASSVGAGSNTGELFF.

The V call is TRBV10-3, the J call TRBJ2-7; D possibly corresponds to TRBD1 (5 bases). The CDR3 covers 15 residues. V lost 5 bases, J lost 2 bases, and 16 bases lay in between. Germline CDR1 is ENHRY and CDR2 is SYGVKD. CDR3 protein: CAISTAAGIPYEQYF. The CDR3 DNA reads TGTGCCATCAGTACGGCGGCAGGGATCCCCTACGAGCAGTACTTC.

V usage is TRBV6-5 and J usage is TRBJ1-2; D is uncertain. Germline V gene lookup returns CDR1 MNHEY and CDR2 SVGAGI. Trimming removed 6 bases from V and 5 bases from J, with 13 bases in between. This CDR3 is built from 13 residues. DNA for the CDR3: TGTGCCAGCAGCAAGTCGGTCGAGTATGGCTACACCTTC. This translates into CASSKSVEYGYTF.

The J gene is TRBJ1-1, the V gene TRBV7-9; maybe TRBD1 (6 bases). The CDR3 is 14 amino acids. Looked up from germline, CDR1 is SEHNR and CDR2 is FQNEAQ (reference sequence). With 8 bases removed from V and 3 bases from J, the gap between germline ends came to 16 bases. In DNA, the CDR3 is TGTGCCAGCTCCGAGGGGGGGTGGGACACTGAAGCTTTCTTT. This encodes CASSEGGWDTEAFF.

The rearrangement joins TRBV7-9 to TRBJ1-6; D is unclear. V shed 10 bases and J shed 13 bases, with 17 bases lying between them. CDR3 size: 12 residues. Germline CDR1 reads SEHNR; CDR2 reads FQNEAQ (reference sequence). The CDR3 DNA reads as TGTGCCACCTCCGCGAACAGTGACCCCCTCCACTTT. This gives the protein CATSANSDPLHF.

The gene calls are TRBV7-3 and TRBJ2-1; perhaps TRBD2 as D (6 bases). This CDR3 has 12 residues. Trimming cost V 2 bases and J 7 bases, with 6 bases left between them. CDR1 is SGHTA, CDR2 FQGTGA, per germline. The DNA of the CDR3 is TGTGCCAGCAGCTTAGGGACTAATGAGCAGTTCTTC. Residues: CASSLGTNEQFF.

The gene calls are TRBV6-2 or TRBV6-3 and TRBJ2-3, with D hard to call. The CDR3 covers 15 residues. The V end was cut by 4 bases, the J end by 4 bases, with 15 bases between. Germline V lookup: CDR1 MNHEY, CDR2 SVGEGT. CDR3 bases: TGTGCCAGCAGTTCCCAGACTGATTTTGCAGATACGCAGTATTTT. This gives the protein CASSSQTDFADTQYF.

The V and J genes are TRBV29-1 and TRBJ2-2; D is possibly TRBD2 (6 bases). Germline values: CDR1 SQVTM, CDR2 ANQGSEA. There are 14 residues in the CDR3. V was shortened by 7 bases and J by 5 bases, with 17 bases between the two germline ends. Here the CDR3 DNA reads TGCAGCGCGACGGTTGGAGCGGGTACCGGGGAGCTGTTTTTT. It translates to CSATVGAGTGELFF.

The chain joins TRBV6-4 to TRBJ2-1, with a possible D match to TRBD2 (5 bases). This CDR3 is 13 amino acids long. V lost 4 bases, J lost 7 bases, and 11 bases lay in between. CDR1 and CDR2 (germline): MRHNA, SNTAGT. DNA of the CDR3: TGTGCCAGCAGTGGTGAACTAGGTAATGAGCAGTTCTTC. Encoded protein: CASSGELGNEQFF.

V gene TRBV28 combines with J gene TRBJ1-2, with a possible D match to TRBD1 (5 bases). CDR1 is MDHEN, CDR2 SYDVKM, per germline. The V gene lost 2 bases and the J gene lost 5 bases, with 12 bases spanning the gap. CDR3 length equals 14 residues. This CDR3 reads CASSLTGTGYGYTF. The CDR3 DNA is TGTGCCAGCAGTTTAACTGGGACTGGTTATGGCTACACCTTC.

The chain joins TRBV5-8 to TRBJ1-2, with 8 positions matching TRBD1. This CDR3 region has 13 residues. Losses at the gene ends were 5 bases for V and 7 bases for J; bases not matched to a gene: 7. Germline V gene lookup returns CDR1 SGHTS and CDR2 YDEGEE. DNA of the CDR3: TGTGCCAGCAGGCCTCCAGGGGGCCGTGGCTACACCTTC. Protein sequence: CASRPPGGRGYTF.

V gene TRBV15 combines with J gene TRBJ1-2, with D unresolved. The CDR3 has 13 residues. Trimming pared 1 base from V and 8 bases from J, leaving 11 bases between. Germline V gives CDR1 LNHNV, CDR2 YYDKDF (reference sequence). CDR3 protein: CATSRVYNTGYTF. The CDR3 DNA follows: TGTGCCACCAGCAGAGTTTACAACACGGGCTACACCTTC.

The CDR3 here is CASSISQGTLSGANVLTF. CDR3 nucleotide sequence: TGTGCCAGTAGTATATCACAGGGTACCCTCTCTGGGGCCAACGTCCTGACTTTC. The gene calls are TRBV19 and TRBJ2-6, with D perhaps matching TRBD1 (6 bases). Germline CDR1 and CDR2: LNHDA and SQIVND (reference sequence). CDR3 length equals 18 residues. V lost 2 bases and J 0 bases, leaving 14 bases between the germline ends.

The chain couples TRBV5-1 to TRBJ1-2; 8 bases line up with TRBD1. V gave up 0 bases and J gave up 6 bases; unmatched junction bases: 4. Germline V gives CDR1 SGHRS, CDR2 YFSETQ. This CDR3 spans 14 amino acids. CDR3 bases: TGCGCCAGCAGCTTGGAATCAGGGGGCAATGGCTACACCTTC. Amino acids: CASSLESGGNGYTF.

The chain uses TRBV7-9 and TRBJ2-7; D remains ambiguous. Trimming took 5 bases from V and 0 from J, leaving 8 bases between them. The germline gives CDR1 SEHNR, CDR2 FQNEAQ (reference sequence). This CDR3 spans 13 amino acids. The CDR3 DNA reads TGTGCCAGCAGCGCTCCGAGCTCCTACGAGCAGTACTTC. Translating gives CASSAPSSYEQYF.

As concerns this clone: Other DNA sequences in the same sample also yield this CDR3. The chain couples TRBV29-1 to TRBJ2-7; D possibly corresponds to TRBD1 (5 bases). V shed 4 bases and J shed 5 bases, with 9 bases lying between them. The CDR3 length is 11 residues. Per germline, CDR1 SQVTM and CDR2 ANQGSEA. The DNA for the CDR3 is TGCAGCGTTGGGCAGGGAAACGAGCAGTACTTC. Translation: CSVGQGNEQYF.

This clone was counted only a few times. The CDR3 reads CATWTGGGELFF. Here the CDR3 DNA reads TGTGCCACCTGGACCGGAGGCGGGGAGCTGTTTTTT. The chain has TRBV10-3 and TRBJ2-2; possible D gene TRBD2, 5 bases. Deletions cut 10 bases from V and 7 bases from J, with 13 bases between. Germline values: CDR1 ENHRY, CDR2 SYGVKD. This CDR3 spans 12 amino acids.

This chain uses TRBV7-6 with TRBJ2-3, with 8 bases aligning to TRBD2. Germline-derived CDR1 and CDR2 are SGHVS and FNYEAQ. This CDR3 is 18 amino acids long. The V gene end was trimmed by 3 bases and the J gene end by 2 bases; junction bases not matched to a gene: 13. Written as DNA, the CDR3 is TGTGCCAGCAGCTTCCAGGGCTTAGCGGGACGCTCCACAGATACGCAGTATTTT. Translated, it gives CASSFQGLAGRSTDTQYF. Drawing the rest from reference TRBV7-6 and TRBJ2-3, the complete variable domain is GAGVSQSPRYKVTKRGQDVALRCDPISGHVSLYWYRQALGQGPEFLTYFNYEAQQDKSGLPNDRFSAERPEGSISTLTIQRTEQRDSAMYRCASSFQGLAGRSTDTQYFGPGTRLTVL.

The J gene is TRBJ2-5, the V gene TRBV19, with D unresolved. V gave up 5 bases and J gave up 0 bases, with 4 bases separating them. Germline-derived CDR1 and CDR2 are LNHDA and SQIVND (reference sequence). The CDR3 sequence is 12 residues long. The CDR3 DNA sequence: TGTGCCAGTAGTCCCGACCAAGAGACCCAGTACTTC. Translated, it gives CASSPDQETQYF.

This rearrangement joins TRBV6-4 to TRBJ2-7; the match to TRBD2 covers 10 bases. Germline V gene lookup returns CDR1 MRHNA and CDR2 SNTAGT. The CDR3 has 13 amino acids. The V segment lost 4 bases and the J segment 6 bases; nucleotides outside the gene matches: 3. Here the CDR3 reads CASSGVAGGEQYF. The CDR3 DNA reads as TGTGCCAGCAGTGGGGTAGCGGGAGGCGAGCAGTACTTC.

CDR3 bases: TGTGCCACCAGTGATTGGGGTAGCGGTACCAAAAACATTCAGTACTTC. Translated: CATSDWGSGTKNIQYF. The chain carries TRBV24-1 and TRBJ2-4; perhaps TRBD2 as D (6 bases). This CDR3 has 16 amino acids. Trimming left V 2 bases short and J 2 bases short, with 12 bases between. Germline CDR1 is KGHDR and CDR2 is SFDVKD.

The rearrangement joins TRBV5-1 to TRBJ2-7; 12 nucleotides line up with TRBD2. Losses at the gene ends were 1 base for V and 6 bases for J; bases not matched to a gene: 2. CDR1 is SGHRS and CDR2 is YFSETQ in the germline V gene. The CDR3 is 14 amino acids. The DNA of the CDR3 is TGCGCCAGCAGCTTGAAGACTAGCGGGAGCGAGCAGTACTTC. Its translation: CASSLKTSGSEQYF.

This chain uses TRBV19 with TRBJ2-5; D unresolved. Germline-derived CDR1 and CDR2 are LNHDA and SQIVND (reference sequence). Trimming cost V 8 bases and J 8 bases, with 9 bases left between them. This CDR3 comprises 10 residues. For the CDR3, the DNA is TGTGCCAGTGGAAGCGCCACCCAGTACTTC. Protein sequence: CASGSATQYF.

The CDR3 sequence is CASSQSPTGTSGNTIYF. CDR3 nucleotide sequence: TGCGCCAGCAGCCAGTCCCCGACAGGGACCTCTGGAAACACCATATATTTT. The J gene is TRBJ1-3, the V gene TRBV4-3, with 7 bases identical to TRBD1. Germline values: CDR1 LGHNA, CDR2 YSLEER. CDR3 size: 17 residues. J was trimmed by 0 bases and V by 3 bases; bases with no gene match: 8.

The rearrangement uses TRBV7-9 and TRBJ2-3; 7 bases are a match to TRBD2. CDR3 length: 14 amino acids. Trimming cost V 5 bases and J 3 bases; bases outside gene matches: 5. CDR1 SEHNR and CDR2 FQNEAQ come from the germline V gene (reference sequence). CDR3: CASSSGIGTDTQYF. The CDR3 DNA reads TGTGCCAGCAGCAGCGGGATAGGAACAGATACGCAGTATTTT.